A single sample gave rise to the 18 T cell receptor beta chains below, sequenced in a study of shared clonotypes between healthy human individuals. Assay: immunoSEQ multiplex PCR; the TCRdb copy retains only in-frame clones and omits some. The table records approximately 1,500,000 clones, 95% to 99% of them present only once. The sequencing sample was made of naive CD4+ T cells sorted from blood. Subset described: CD45RA+ positively selected. Every receptor here comes from a man aged 25 to 40 in good health.

The sample holds one count of this clone. This chain joins TRBV18 and TRBJ2-1; D might be TRBD1 (5 bases). Trimming cost V 3 bases and J 8 bases, with 17 bases left between them. The CDR3 is made up of 15 amino acids. Germline assignment: CDR1 KGHSH and CDR2 LQKENI. The CDR3 here is CASSPRPTGLDEQFF. CDR3 bases: TGTGCCAGCTCACCTAGACCAACAGGTCTCGATGAGCAGTTCTTC.

The table lists this clone with a count of one. This rearrangement joins TRBV28 to TRBJ2-7; D gene uncertain. Trimming shortened V by 3 bases and J by 6 bases, and 6 bases separated the two germline ends. The germline gives CDR1 MDHEN, CDR2 SYDVKM. This CDR3 is 11 amino acids long. The CDR3 protein is CASSLFSEQYF. The CDR3 DNA sequence: TGTGCCAGCAGTTTGTTCTCCGAGCAGTACTTC.

The chain carries TRBV5-1 and TRBJ2-1; 7 bases map to TRBD1. Trimming at V came to 4 bases and at J to 4 bases, leaving 5 bases not matched to a gene. Per germline, CDR1 SGHRS and CDR2 YFSETQ. The CDR3 has 14 residues. This CDR3 is CASSPGQNYNEQFF. The CDR3 DNA reads TGCGCCAGCAGCCCGGGACAGAATTACAATGAGCAGTTCTTC.

This rearrangement joins TRBV28 to TRBJ2-1, with 11 bases fitting TRBD1. CDR3 size: 16 residues. Trimming cost V 4 bases and J 2 bases; bases outside gene matches: 4. CDR1 is MDHEN, CDR2 SYDVKM, per germline. The CDR3 spells CASSYPGQGAYNEQFF. The DNA of the CDR3 is TGTGCCAGCAGTTACCCGGGACAGGGGGCCTACAATGAGCAGTTCTTC.

The rearrangement uses TRBV2 and TRBJ2-5; D might be TRBD1 (5 bases). V gave up 11 bases and J gave up 0 bases, with 10 bases separating them. Germline loops: CDR1 SNHLY, CDR2 FYNNEI. The CDR3 is 12 amino acids. This CDR3 is CAPKGYQETQYF. DNA of the CDR3: TGTGCCCCCAAGGGGTACCAAGAGACCCAGTACTTC.

The chain joins TRBV15 to TRBJ2-7; D unclear. This CDR3 has 12 residues. V was shortened by 4 bases and J by 2 bases, with 6 bases between the two germline ends. Germline V gene sequence: CDR1 LNHNV, CDR2 YYDKDF (reference sequence). The CDR3 is CATSIHPYEQYF. The CDR3 region has the DNA TGTGCCACCAGCATCCACCCCTACGAGCAGTACTTC.

About this clone itself: Other DNA sequences from this sample encode an identical CDR3 as well. The chain is built from TRBV10-3 and TRBJ1-2; D is unresolved. The CDR3 runs 11 residues. CDR1 is ENHRY, CDR2 SYGVKD, per germline. The ends were cut back, 1 base at V and 8 bases at J, with 5 bases in the middle. The chain's CDR3 is CAISELGGYTF. The CDR3, as DNA: TGTGCCATCAGTGAGTTGGGGGGCTACACCTTC.

The chain has TRBV5-8 and TRBJ1-5; D is ambiguous. CDR1 and CDR2 (germline): SGHTS, YDEGEE. V lost 0 bases to trimming and J lost 6 bases, with 10 bases between them. The CDR3 runs 14 residues. CDR3 nucleotides: TGTGCCAGCAGCTTGGGTCCGCGGTCTCAGCCCCAGCATTTT. Translated, it gives CASSLGPRSQPQHF.

This chain links TRBV5-4 with TRBJ2-5, with D maybe TRBD2 (6 bases). The CDR3 is 13 amino acids. Germline CDR1 and CDR2: SGHNT and YYREEE (reference sequence). Trimming left V 4 bases short and J 3 bases short, with 10 bases between. CDR3 residues: CASSRGREETQYF. In nucleotides, the CDR3 is TGTGCCAGCAGCCGGGGGAGAGAAGAGACCCAGTACTTC.

As concerns this clone: Other DNA sequences in the sample encode the same CDR3. The V and J genes are TRBV7-9 and TRBJ2-3, with 7 bases that match TRBD1. CDR3 length: 14 amino acids. CDR1 and CDR2 (germline): SEHNR, FQNEAQ (reference sequence). With V trimmed by 5 bases and J by 0 bases, 2 bases remained unmatched. In DNA, the CDR3 is TGTGCCAGCAGCCGAGGGGGCAGCACAGATACGCAGTATTTT. The encoded protein is CASSRGGSTDTQYF.

On this clone: The germline gene is not matched at one end of the junction; a read error may be the cause. CDR3 amino acids: CASNRLAGVSDTQYF. The CDR3 nucleotides are TGTGCCAGCAACAGACTAGCGGGGGTGTCAGACACGCAGTATTTT. The chain combines TRBV9 with TRBJ2-3; 12 bases are shared with TRBD2. CDR3 size: 15 residues. Germline V gene data show CDR1 as SGDLS and CDR2 as YYNGEE.

The J gene is TRBJ1-5, the V gene TRBV27, with 9 bases aligning to TRBD1. The CDR3 consists of 15 residues. Germline assignment: CDR1 MNHEY and CDR2 SMNVEV (reference sequence). V gave up 6 bases and J gave up 4 bases; unmatched junction bases: 7. Here the CDR3 reads CASRKGQGANQPQHF. Here the CDR3 DNA reads TGTGCCAGCAGGAAGGGACAGGGTGCTAATCAGCCCCAGCATTTT.

This sequence joins TRBV10-3 and TRBJ2-7; TRBD2 aligns across 8 bases. The ends lost 5 bases at V and 5 bases at J; junction bases unmatched: 14. Per germline, CDR1 ENHRY and CDR2 SYGVKD. The CDR3 totals 16 residues. Written as DNA, the CDR3 is TGTGCCATCAGTCCATTCGTTGCGGGAGGAGGGAACGAGCAGTACTTC. It specifies CAISPFVAGGGNEQYF.

The gene calls are TRBV11-2 and TRBJ1-2; D unresolved. This CDR3 region has 14 residues. CDR1 and CDR2 (germline): SGHAT, FQNNGV. Between the trimmed V and J ends, which lost 5 bases and 8 bases, there was a span of 18 bases. This CDR3 is CASSLGAETGGYTF. CDR3 DNA sequence: TGTGCCAGCAGCCTCGGTGCCGAAACGGGCGGCTACACCTTC. Combining the CDR3 with reference TRBV11-2 and TRBJ1-2 gives the whole variable domain EAGVAQSPRYKIIEKRQSVAFWCNPISGHATLYWYQQILGQGPKLLIQFQNNGVVDDSQLPKDRFSAERLKGVDSTLKIQPAKLEDSAVYLCASSLGAETGGYTFGSGTRLTVV.

V usage is TRBV28 and J usage is TRBJ1-5, with D tentatively TRBD1 (5 bases). The germline CDR1 and CDR2 sequences are MDHEN and SYDVKM. The V gene lost 3 bases and the J gene lost 6 bases, with 12 bases spanning the gap. There are 14 residues in the CDR3. The CDR3 here is CASSLGREGQPQHF. The CDR3 bases are TGTGCCAGCAGTTTGGGCAGGGAGGGTCAGCCCCAGCATTTT.

The chain recombines TRBV27 with TRBJ2-7; no definite D call. This CDR3 region has 14 residues. Between the trimmed V and J ends, which lost 1 base and 0 bases, there was a span of 7 bases. CDR1 is MNHEY, CDR2 SMNVEV, per germline (reference sequence). The CDR3 DNA reads as TGTGCCAGCAGTTTATTCCGTAACTCCTACGAGCAGTACTTC. Translating gives CASSLFRNSYEQYF.

As concerns this clone: The sample carries other DNA sequences with the same CDR3. The genes are TRBV5-1 and TRBJ1-2, with D possibly being TRBD1 (5 bases). Deletions cut 4 bases from V and 1 base from J, with 11 bases between. CDR3 size: 14 residues. CDR1 SGHRS and CDR2 YFSETQ come from the germline V gene. Written as DNA, the CDR3 is TGCGCCAGCAGCCCCGGGACGGGTAACTATGGCTACACCTTC. Amino acids: CASSPGTGNYGYTF.

This chain connects TRBV9 to TRBJ1-3; D gene ambiguous. The germline CDR1 and CDR2 sequences are SGDLS and YYNGEE. The ends were cut back, 0 bases at V and 0 bases at J, with 10 bases in the middle. The CDR3 is 16 amino acids. The CDR3 DNA reads TGTGCCAGCAGCGTAGCTATCAGAGGCTCTGGAAACACCATATATTTT. Its protein product is CASSVAIRGSGNTIYF.